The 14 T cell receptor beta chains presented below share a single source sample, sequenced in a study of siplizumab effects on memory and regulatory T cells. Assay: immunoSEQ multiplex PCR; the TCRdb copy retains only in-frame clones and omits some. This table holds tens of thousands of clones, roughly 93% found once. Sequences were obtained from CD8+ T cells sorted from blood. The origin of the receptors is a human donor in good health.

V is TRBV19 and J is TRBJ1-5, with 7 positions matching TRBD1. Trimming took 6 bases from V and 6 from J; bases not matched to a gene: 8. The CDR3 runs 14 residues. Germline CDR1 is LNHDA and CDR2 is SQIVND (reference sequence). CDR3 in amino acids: CASSNSQGLQPQHF. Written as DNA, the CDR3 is TGTGCCAGTAGCAACTCACAGGGGCTTCAGCCCCAGCATTTT. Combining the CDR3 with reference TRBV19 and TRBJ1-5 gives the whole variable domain DGGITQSPKYLFRKEGQNVTLSCEQNLNHDAMYWYRQDPGQGLRLIYYSQIVNDFQKGDIAEGYSVSREKKESFPLTVTSAQKNPTAFYLCASSNSQGLQPQHFGDGTRLSIL.

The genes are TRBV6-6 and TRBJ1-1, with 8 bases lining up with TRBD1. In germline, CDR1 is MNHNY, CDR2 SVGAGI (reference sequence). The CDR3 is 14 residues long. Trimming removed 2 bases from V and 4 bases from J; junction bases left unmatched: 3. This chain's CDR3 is CASSYPGGSTEAFF. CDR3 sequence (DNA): TGTGCCAGCAGTTACCCAGGGGGCAGCACTGAAGCTTTCTTT.

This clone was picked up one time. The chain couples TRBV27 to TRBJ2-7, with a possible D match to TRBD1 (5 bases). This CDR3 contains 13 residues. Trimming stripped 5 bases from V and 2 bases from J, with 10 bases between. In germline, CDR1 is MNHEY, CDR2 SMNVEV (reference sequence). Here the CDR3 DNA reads TGTGCCAGCAGTAGGGGTTCCCCCTACGAGCAGTACTTC. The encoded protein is CASSRGSPYEQYF.

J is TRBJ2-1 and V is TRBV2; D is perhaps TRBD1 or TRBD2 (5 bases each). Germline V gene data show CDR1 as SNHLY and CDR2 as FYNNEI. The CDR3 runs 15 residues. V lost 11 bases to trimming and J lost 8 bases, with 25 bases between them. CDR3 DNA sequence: TGTGCCTCAAACTCGGGACCCCGGGTGGGCGATGAGCAGTTCTTC. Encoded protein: CASNSGPRVGDEQFF. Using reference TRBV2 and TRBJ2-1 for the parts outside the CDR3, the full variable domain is EPEVTQTPSHQVTQMGQEVILRCVPISNHLYFYWYRQILGQKVEFLVSFYNNEISEKSEIFDDQFSVERPDGSNFTLKIRSTKLEDSAMYFCASNSGPRVGDEQFFGPGTRLTVL.

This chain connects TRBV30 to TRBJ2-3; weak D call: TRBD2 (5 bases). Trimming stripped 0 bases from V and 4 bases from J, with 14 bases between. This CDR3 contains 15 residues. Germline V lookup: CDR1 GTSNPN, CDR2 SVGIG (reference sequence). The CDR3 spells CAWSVSGLRADTQYF. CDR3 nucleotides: TGTGCCTGGAGTGTATCCGGACTTAGGGCAGATACGCAGTATTTT.

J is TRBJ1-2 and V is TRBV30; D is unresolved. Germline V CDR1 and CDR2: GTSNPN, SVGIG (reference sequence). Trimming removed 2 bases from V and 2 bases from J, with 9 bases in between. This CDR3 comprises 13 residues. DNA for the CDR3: TGTGCCTGGAGTCAGCGAGGCAACTATGGCTACACCTTC. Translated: CAWSQRGNYGYTF.

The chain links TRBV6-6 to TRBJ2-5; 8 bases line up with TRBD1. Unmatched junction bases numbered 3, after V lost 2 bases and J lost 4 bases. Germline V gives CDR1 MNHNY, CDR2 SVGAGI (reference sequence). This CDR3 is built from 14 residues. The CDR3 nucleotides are TGTGCCAGCAGTTACGTCAGGGGGCCAGAGACCCAGTACTTC. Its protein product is CASSYVRGPETQYF.

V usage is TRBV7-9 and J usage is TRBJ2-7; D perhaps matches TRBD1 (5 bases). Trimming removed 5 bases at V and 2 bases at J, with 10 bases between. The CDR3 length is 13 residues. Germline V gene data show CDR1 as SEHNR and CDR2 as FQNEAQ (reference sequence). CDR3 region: CASSIGVTYEQYF. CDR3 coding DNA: TGTGCCAGCAGCATAGGGGTTACCTACGAGCAGTACTTC.

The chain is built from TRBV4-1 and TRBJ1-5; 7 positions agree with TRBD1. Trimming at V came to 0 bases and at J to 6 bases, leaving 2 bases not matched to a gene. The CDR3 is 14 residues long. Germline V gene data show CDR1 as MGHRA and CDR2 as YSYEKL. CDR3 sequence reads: CASSQDKGAQPQHF. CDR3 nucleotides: TGCGCCAGCAGCCAAGATAAGGGGGCTCAGCCCCAGCATTTT.

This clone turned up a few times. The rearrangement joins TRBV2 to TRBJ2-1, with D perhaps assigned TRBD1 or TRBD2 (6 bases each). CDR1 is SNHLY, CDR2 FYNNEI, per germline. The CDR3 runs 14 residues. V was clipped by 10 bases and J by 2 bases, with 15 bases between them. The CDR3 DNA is TGTGCCACATACTCGGGGGCCGCCTACAATGAGCAGTTCTTC. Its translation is CATYSGAAYNEQFF.

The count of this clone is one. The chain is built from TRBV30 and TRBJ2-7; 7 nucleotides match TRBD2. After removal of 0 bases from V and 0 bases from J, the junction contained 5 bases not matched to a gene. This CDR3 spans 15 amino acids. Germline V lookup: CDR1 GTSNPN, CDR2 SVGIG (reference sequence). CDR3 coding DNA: TGTGCCTGGAGTGTATATGCGGGAGACTCCTACGAGCAGTACTTC. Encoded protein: CAWSVYAGDSYEQYF.

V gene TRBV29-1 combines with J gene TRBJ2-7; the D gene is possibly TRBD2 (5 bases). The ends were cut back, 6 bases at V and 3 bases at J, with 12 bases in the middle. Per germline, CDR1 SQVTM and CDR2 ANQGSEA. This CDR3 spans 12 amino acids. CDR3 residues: CSVLVGGYEQYF. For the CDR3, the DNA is TGCAGCGTCCTAGTAGGAGGCTACGAGCAGTACTTC.

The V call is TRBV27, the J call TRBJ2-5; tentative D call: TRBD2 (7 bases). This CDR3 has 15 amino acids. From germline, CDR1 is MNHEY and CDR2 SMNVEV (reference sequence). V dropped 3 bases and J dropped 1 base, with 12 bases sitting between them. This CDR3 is CASSLTGGSQETQYF. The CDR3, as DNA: TGTGCCAGCAGTTTGACGGGGGGCTCCCAAGAGACCCAGTACTTC.

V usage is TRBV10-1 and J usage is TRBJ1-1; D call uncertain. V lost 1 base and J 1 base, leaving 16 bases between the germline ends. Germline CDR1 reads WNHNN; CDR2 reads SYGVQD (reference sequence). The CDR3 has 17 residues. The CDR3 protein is CASSEWVVDHWNTEAFF. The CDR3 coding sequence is TGCGCCAGCAGTGAGTGGGTTGTGGACCATTGGAACACTGAAGCTTTCTTT.